This T cell receptor (beta chain) appears in the sequencing data of a study of post-analysis software for immune sequencing data. Turning to the study itself: Relapsing-remitting, secondary progressive and progressive-relapsing forms made up the multiple sclerosis disease courses.

Every TCR beta cDNA library bore unique molecular identifiers. TCRdb called the PCR reads again in MiXCR, with one record for every CDR3 protein. There are more than 350,000 distinct CDR3 sequences in the sample; about 39% occur only once, and 6.5% to 8% lies in the top ten. Study conclusions and caveats: Patients showed TRBV5-6, TRBV5-1 and TRBV20-1 among a handful of TRBV segments more frequent than in controls. Versus controls, multiple sclerosis patients showed significantly lower diversity (normalized Chao1). Co-batched samples clustered tightly together by F measure.

Comment on this clonotype: Its antigen is currently unknown.

The V end lost 0 bases, the J end lost 4 bases, and 15 bases lay between the germline ends. The CDR3 length is 16 residues. Germline loops: CDR1 KGHSH, CDR2 LQKENI. The sequencing sample was made of blood. The TCR was taken from a girl aged 2-15 years with multiple sclerosis. The chain is built from TRBV18 and TRBJ1-2; TRBD1 might be the D (5 bases). CDR3 DNA sequence: TGTGCCAGCTCACCACCTCTCGGGGGTCACCGCTATGGCTACACCTTC. Encoded protein: CASSPPLGGHRYGYTF.